The 7 T cell receptor beta chains below all came from one sample that was sequenced in a study of cytomegalovirus exposure and HLA in healthy donors. PCR was performed using 60 Vbeta and 13 Jbeta primers. The data were produced by immunoSEQ multiplex PCR, yet TCRdb's version contains in-frame clones alone and is incomplete. There are some 110,000 clones in the sample; 60% to 85% occur only once, and about 1.8% lies in the top ten. Source material: PBMCs. These receptors came from a man aged 50-59 years in good health and CMV-seronegative.

This clone was detected only a few times. This chain joins TRBV4-1 and TRBJ1-3; D is undetermined. Germline V gene data show CDR1 as MGHRA and CDR2 as YSYEKL. The V gene lost 0 bases and the J gene lost 0 bases, with 6 bases spanning the gap. The CDR3 length is 15 residues. The DNA for the CDR3 is TGCGCCAGCAGCCAAGATCCTGTCTCTGGAAACACCATATATTTT. Its translation: CASSQDPVSGNTIYF.

The chain employs TRBV5-5 and TRBJ2-2, with 8 bases fitting TRBD1. The CDR3 loop spans 15 amino acids. J lost 5 bases, V lost 3 bases, and 6 bases had no gene match. In germline, CDR1 is SGHKS, CDR2 YYEKEE (reference sequence). The CDR3 loop is CASSSGQGYTGELFF. The DNA for the CDR3 is TGTGCCAGCAGCTCCGGACAGGGCTATACCGGGGAGCTGTTTTTT. Looking up the rest from reference TRBV5-5 and TRBJ2-2 gives the full variable domain: DAGVTQSPTHLIKTRGQQVTLRCSPISGHKSVSWYQQVLGQGPQFIFQYYEKEERGRGNFPDRFSARQFPNYSSELNVNALLLGDSALYLCASSSGQGYTGELFFGEGSRLTVL.

The chain has TRBV5-1 and TRBJ2-5; 7 nucleotides agree with TRBD2. V shed 0 bases and J 5 bases; nucleotides not matched to a gene: 10. The CDR3 runs to 16 residues. Germline V gene data show CDR1 as SGHRS and CDR2 as YFSETQ. CDR3 bases: TGCGCCAGCAGCTTGGGGGGGGGACCCTTACCGGAGACCCAGTACTTC. Amino acid sequence: CASSLGGGPLPETQYF.

The V and J genes are TRBV9 and TRBJ1-6; D possibly corresponds to TRBD1 (5 bases). The CDR3 covers 14 residues. Germline lookup yields CDR1 SGDLS and CDR2 YYNGEE. Trimming removed 5 bases from V and 7 bases from J, with 13 bases in between. The CDR3 coding sequence is TGTGCCAGCAGAGCAGACAGCCGAAATTCACCCCTCCACTTT. This translates into CASRADSRNSPLHF.

This clone has just a few counts. The CDR3 region is CASSLTGANVLTF. The CDR3 region has the DNA TGTGCCAGCAGTTTGACAGGGGCCAACGTCCTGACTTTC. The V call is TRBV6-5, the J call TRBJ2-6; D gene unclear. The CDR3 extends over 13 amino acids. The germline V and J ends were trimmed by 4 bases and 4 bases, with 5 bases remaining between them. Looked up from germline, CDR1 is MNHEY and CDR2 is SVGAGI.

V is TRBV5-8 and J is TRBJ2-7, with D perhaps TRBD2 (6 bases). The CDR3 contains 14 residues. Germline CDR1 is SGHTS and CDR2 is YDEGEE. Deletions cut 1 base from V and 5 bases from J, with 13 bases between. The CDR3 DNA sequence: TGTGCCAGCAGCTTGCCGGGGGTTGGAAACGAGCAGTACGTC. This translates into CASSLPGVGNEQYV.

The gene calls are TRBV10-1 and TRBJ2-2, with D possibly being TRBD1 (5 bases). Trimming shortened V by 4 bases and J by 6 bases, and 9 bases separated the two germline ends. Germline loops: CDR1 WNHNN, CDR2 SYGVQD (reference sequence). The CDR3 contains 13 residues. CDR3 sequence (DNA): TGCGCCAGCAGTGTAGGACACCCCGGGGAGCTGTTTTTT. Translating it yields CASSVGHPGELFF.